One and the same sample provided the 25 T cell receptor beta chains below, sequenced in a study of blood T cell repertoires in COVID-19. The assay was immunoSEQ multiplex PCR, and TCRdb's table has in-frame clones only and misses some. The sample includes 100,000 or so clones, approximately 79% of them seen just once. Sequences were obtained from peripheral blood. These receptors were taken from a man between 65 and 80 years old with active or convalescent COVID-19.

The rearrangement uses TRBV3-1 (or the pseudogene TRBV3-2) and TRBJ2-7, with D perhaps matching TRBD2 (5 bases). Per the germline V gene, CDR1 is LGHDT and CDR2 is YNNKEL (reference sequence). The ends were cut back, 4 bases at V and 2 bases at J, with 12 bases in the middle. CDR3 length equals 14 residues. CDR3 residues: CASSRGLSTYEQYF. In nucleotides, the CDR3 is TGTGCCAGCAGCCGCGGACTGTCGACCTACGAGCAGTACTTC.

The chain combines TRBV6-5 with TRBJ1-2; TRBD1 matches at 8 bases. The V gene's germline CDR1 is MNHEY and CDR2 SVGAGI. The length of the CDR3 is 15 residues. Trimming cost V 2 bases and J 4 bases; bases outside gene matches: 6. This chain's CDR3 is CASSYLSTGAYGYTF. The CDR3 DNA is TGTGCCAGCAGTTACCTATCGACAGGGGCCTATGGCTACACCTTC.

V and J are TRBV2 and TRBJ2-1; 15 bases line up with TRBD2. Germline CDR1 is SNHLY and CDR2 is FYNNEI. The CDR3 is 14 residues long. After removal of 6 bases from V and 9 bases from J, the junction contained 3 bases not matched to a gene. CDR3 loop: CASSRTSGRGEQFF. In DNA form, the CDR3 reads TGTGCCAGCAGCCGGACTAGCGGGAGGGGTGAGCAGTTCTTC.

The chain has TRBV4-1 and TRBJ1-3; 8 nucleotides match TRBD1. Trimming cost V 3 bases and J 2 bases; bases outside gene matches: 6. The CDR3 sequence is 16 residues long. Germline V CDR1 and CDR2: MGHRA, YSYEKL. CDR3 bases: TGCGCCAGCAGCCACGGGACAGGACGCACTGGAAACACCATATATTTT. Its translation: CASSHGTGRTGNTIYF.

The chain carries TRBV19 and TRBJ1-1, with D maybe TRBD1 (6 bases). The CDR3 length is 15 residues. The germline gives CDR1 LNHDA, CDR2 SQIVND (reference sequence). The V end was cut by 5 bases, the J end by 4 bases, with 17 bases between. The DNA for the CDR3 is TGTGCCAGTAGTCCGAGGAGGGGGGGCGGCACTGAAGCTTTCTTT. Translated, it gives CASSPRRGGGTEAFF.

In regard to this clone: The same CDR3 arises from other DNA sequences in this sample as well. CDR3 in amino acids: CASSLGQGYGYTF. CDR3 sequence (DNA): TGTGCCAGCAGTTTGGGACAGGGGTATGGCTACACCTTC. This chain joins TRBV28 and TRBJ1-2, with 10 positions matching TRBD1. CDR1 is MDHEN, CDR2 SYDVKM, per germline. V lost 3 bases and J lost 5; bases outside the gene matches: 0. CDR3 size: 13 residues.

In its sample, this clone was seen once. The genes are TRBV9 and TRBJ2-2; D gene unclear. Between the trimmed V and J ends, which lost 0 bases and 3 bases, there was a span of 12 bases. This CDR3 has 16 residues. Germline CDR1 is SGDLS and CDR2 is YYNGEE. The CDR3 sequence: CASSVASTTYTGELFF. CDR3 sequence (DNA): TGTGCCAGCAGCGTAGCAAGCACTACCTACACCGGGGAGCTGTTTTTT.

The DNA of the CDR3 is TGTGCCAGCAGCCAAGACCCCCTCCTCCCAGCGGATGGCTACACCTTC. Residues: CASSQDPLLPADGYTF. V usage is TRBV4-2 and J usage is TRBJ1-2; D gene uncertain. V was trimmed by 0 bases and J by 6 bases, leaving 17 bases between them. CDR3 length: 16 residues. Germline CDR1 LGHNA, CDR2 YNFKEQ.

The CDR3 is CASSQLTGELFF. The CDR3 DNA reads as TGTGCCAGCAGTCAGTTGACAGGGGAGCTGTTTTTT. This sequence joins TRBV12-3 or TRBV12-4 and TRBJ2-2; D remains ambiguous. This CDR3 is built from 12 residues. Trimming removed 5 bases at V and 8 bases at J, with 9 bases between.

V is TRBV5-1 and J is TRBJ1-2; 8 positions match TRBD1. CDR1 is SGHRS, CDR2 YFSETQ, per germline. Trimming removed 4 bases from V and 8 bases from J; junction bases left unmatched: 7. The length of the CDR3 is 13 residues. Written as DNA, the CDR3 is TGCGCCAGCAGCCCCGGACAGGGCGCCGGCTACACCTTC. Protein product: CASSPGQGAGYTF. Filled out from reference TRBV5-1 and TRBJ1-2, the complete variable domain reads KAGVTQTPRYLIKTRGQQVTLSCSPISGHRSVSWYQQTPGQGLQFLFEYFSETQRNKGNFPGRFSGRQFSNSRSEMNVSTLELGDSALYLCASSPGQGAGYTFGSGTRLTVV.

The V and J genes are TRBV10-1 and TRBJ2-3, with 12 bases lining up with TRBD2. The J segment lost 4 bases and the V segment lost 3 bases, leaving 5 bases of the junction unmatched. Germline CDR1 WNHNN, CDR2 SYGVQD (reference sequence). This CDR3 is built from 16 residues. CDR3 region: CASSESSGGAPDTQYF. The CDR3 region has the DNA TGCGCCAGCAGTGAATCTAGCGGGGGGGCCCCAGATACGCAGTATTTT.

The chain links TRBV20-1 to TRBJ2-2; D unclear. The CDR3 has 11 residues. V shed 6 bases and J shed 3 bases, with 5 bases lying between them. Germline CDR1 and CDR2: DFQATT and SNEGSKA (reference sequence). DNA of the CDR3: TGCAGTGCCGCAGACACCGGGGAGCTGTTTTTT. Protein product: CSAADTGELFF.

The rearrangement links TRBV7-9 to TRBJ1-3; D remains unclear. Germline loops: CDR1 SEHNR, CDR2 FQNEAQ (reference sequence). The V end lost 6 bases, the J end lost 4 bases, and 16 bases lay between the germline ends. The CDR3 spans 15 residues. CDR3 nucleotide sequence: TGTGCCAGCAGACCCTCTGGAGGGAGCGGAAACACCATATATTTT. Translating gives CASRPSGGSGNTIYF. The full variable domain, completed using reference TRBV7-9 and TRBJ1-3, is DTGVSQNPRHKITKRGQNVTFRCDPISEHNRLYWYRQTLGQGPEFLTYFQNEAQLEKSRLLSDRFSAERPKGSFSTLEIQRTEQGDSAMYLCASRPSGGSGNTIYFGEGSWLTVV.

The rearrangement joins TRBV7-3 to TRBJ1-1; 7 bases line up with TRBD1. With V trimmed by 5 bases and J by 6 bases, 9 bases remained unmatched. This CDR3 spans 14 amino acids. CDR1 and CDR2 (germline): SGHTA, FQGTGA. The CDR3 here is CASSVDRDGPEAFF. CDR3 bases: TGTGCCAGCAGCGTCGACAGGGACGGTCCTGAAGCTTTCTTT.

The CDR3 DNA reads as TGTGCCAGCAGCTTTTCTCCAGAGAACACTGAAGCTTTCTTT. The encoded protein is CASSFSPENTEAFF. The V call is TRBV7-3, the J call TRBJ1-1, with D uncertain. CDR1 is SGHTA, CDR2 FQGTGA, per germline. Trimming shortened V by 3 bases and J by 1 base, and 9 bases separated the two germline ends. This CDR3 contains 14 residues.

The chain uses TRBV5-1 and TRBJ2-5; D is uncertain. The CDR3 sequence is 13 residues long. Looked up from germline, CDR1 is SGHRS and CDR2 is YFSETQ. Trimming took 0 bases from V and 1 from J, leaving 4 bases between them. The CDR3, as DNA: TGCGCCAGCAGCTTGGACTCCCAAGAGACCCAGTACTTC. Its protein is CASSLDSQETQYF.

J is TRBJ2-5 and V is TRBV2; 12 bases fit TRBD2. The ends lost 6 bases at V and 2 bases at J; junction bases unmatched: 19. The CDR3 consists of 20 residues. Germline V gives CDR1 SNHLY, CDR2 FYNNEI. This chain's CDR3 is CASRTHGTSGSRGSQETQYF. The CDR3 DNA is TGTGCCAGCAGGACCCATGGGACTAGCGGGTCCAGGGGGAGTCAAGAGACCCAGTACTTC.

In this sample, this clone turned up a few times. This chain uses TRBV11-2 with TRBJ1-1; D not resolved. V lost 2 bases and J lost 5, with 9 bases in between. Per germline, CDR1 SGHAT and CDR2 FQNNGV. This CDR3 region has 13 residues. The CDR3 here is CASSLTGRTEAFF. CDR3 bases: TGTGCCAGCAGCTTAACGGGAAGAACTGAAGCTTTCTTT.

This chain uses TRBV11-2 with TRBJ2-2, with 9 bases that match TRBD1. Germline CDR1 SGHAT, CDR2 FQNNGV. V lost 6 bases to trimming and J lost 2 bases; unmatched junction nucleotides: 10. CDR3 size: 17 residues. The CDR3 DNA sequence: TGTGCCAGCAGTCCCGGGACAGGGAGGTCCAACACCGGGGAGCTGTTTTTT. Protein product: CASSPGTGRSNTGELFF. The full variable domain, its missing parts supplied by reference TRBV11-2 and TRBJ2-2, is EAGVAQSPRYKIIEKRQSVAFWCNPISGHATLYWYQQILGQGPKLLIQFQNNGVVDDSQLPKDRFSAERLKGVDSTLKIQPAKLEDSAVYLCASSPGTGRSNTGELFFGEGSRLTVL.

This clone was counted only a few times. The chain carries TRBV4-1 and TRBJ1-5; 9 positions match TRBD1. Germline V gives CDR1 MGHRA, CDR2 YSYEKL. The CDR3 totals 15 residues. Unmatched junction bases numbered 3, after V lost 2 bases and J lost 4 bases. For the CDR3, the DNA is TGCGCCAGCAGCCAATATGACAGGGGGAATCAGCCCCAGCATTTT. Translating it yields CASSQYDRGNQPQHF.

The chain is built from TRBV6-5 and TRBJ1-6, with 11 bases identical to TRBD1. The CDR3 loop spans 15 amino acids. Germline V lookup: CDR1 MNHEY, CDR2 SVGAGI. J gave up 8 bases and V 6 bases, and 6 bases lay outside the gene matches. For the CDR3, the DNA is TGTGCCAGCAGCTGGGGGGACAGGGGGGATTCACCCCTCCACTTT. This sequence encodes CASSWGDRGDSPLHF.

This clone was recorded a few times. V gene TRBV2 combines with J gene TRBJ1-2; the match to TRBD1 covers 8 bases. Unmatched junction bases numbered 4, after V lost 6 bases and J lost 7 bases. This CDR3 has 12 amino acids. The germline CDR1 and CDR2 sequences are SNHLY and FYNNEI. The DNA of the CDR3 is TGTGCCAGCAGGACCGGACAGGGTGGCTACACCTTC. Translation: CASRTGQGGYTF. Supplemented by reference TRBV2 and TRBJ1-2, the full variable domain reads EPEVTQTPSHQVTQMGQEVILRCVPISNHLYFYWYRQILGQKVEFLVSFYNNEISEKSEIFDDQFSVERPDGSNFTLKIRSTKLEDSAMYFCASRTGQGGYTFGSGTRLTVV.

The CDR3 loop reads CASSKRDRGTEAFF. The DNA for the CDR3 is TGTGCCAGTAGTAAGAGGGACAGGGGTACTGAAGCTTTCTTT. The chain joins TRBV19 to TRBJ1-1; 10 nucleotides align to TRBD1. Per the germline V gene, CDR1 is LNHDA and CDR2 is SQIVND (reference sequence). The V segment lost 4 bases and the J segment 5 bases; nucleotides outside the gene matches: 4. The CDR3 extends over 14 amino acids.

This rearrangement joins TRBV6-5 to TRBJ1-1; 9 bases fit TRBD1. Germline V gene sequence: CDR1 MNHEY, CDR2 SVGAGI. The CDR3 is 15 amino acids. V trimming: 6 bases; J trimming: 4 bases; junction bases outside the gene matches: 9. Here the CDR3 reads CASRLLQGAGTEAFF. CDR3 nucleotides: TGTGCCAGCAGGTTATTACAGGGGGCAGGCACTGAAGCTTTCTTT.

The chain joins TRBV5-1 to TRBJ1-1; 7 bases agree with TRBD1. V lost 4 bases, J lost 6 bases, and 9 bases stayed unmatched. CDR1 SGHRS and CDR2 YFSETQ come from the germline V gene. This CDR3 has 14 residues. CDR3 nucleotide sequence: TGCGCCAGCAGCCCAGGACAGGTGACGGCTGAAGCTTTCTTT. Its protein is CASSPGQVTAEAFF.